This record concerns one TCR beta chain sequence. The antigen is undetermined. These data are taken from a study of cytomegalovirus exposure and HLA in healthy donors. Germline V lookup: CDR1 LNHDA, CDR2 SQIVND (reference sequence). Between the trimmed V and J ends, which lost 4 bases and 8 bases, there was a span of 14 bases. This CDR3 contains 14 residues. Study-wide findings and caveats: In the analysis, some V segments, TRBV6-2 and TRBV6-3 included, were excluded as indistinguishable.

Each of the donors was a healthy bone marrow donor. These donors counted as nominally healthy when sampled, but unrecorded immune exposures were likely. PCR employed 60 Vbeta and 13 Jbeta primers. The assay was immunoSEQ multiplex PCR, and TCRdb's table has in-frame clones only and misses some. The data show 150,000 to 200,000 clones, 70% to 80% seen once. The material sequenced was PBMCs. The J gene is TRBJ1-4, the V gene TRBV19; possible D gene TRBD1, 6 bases. This receptor was identified in a man between 18 and 35 years old in good health and CMV-seropositive. In DNA, the CDR3 is TGTGCCAGTAGTAACCAGGGGCGGGCCGAAAAACTGTTTTTT. Protein sequence: CASSNQGRAEKLFF.